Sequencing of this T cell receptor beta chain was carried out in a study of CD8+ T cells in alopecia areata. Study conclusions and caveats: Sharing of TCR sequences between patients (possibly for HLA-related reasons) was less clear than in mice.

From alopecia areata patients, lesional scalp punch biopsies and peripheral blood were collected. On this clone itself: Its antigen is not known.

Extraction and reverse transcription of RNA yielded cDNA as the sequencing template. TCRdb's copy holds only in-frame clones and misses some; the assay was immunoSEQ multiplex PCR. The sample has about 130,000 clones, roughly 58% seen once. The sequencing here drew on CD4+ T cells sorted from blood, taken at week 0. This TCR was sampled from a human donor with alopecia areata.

CDR3 region: CASGSTGGQETQYF. The CDR3 DNA reads as TGCGCCAGCGGATCAACAGGGGGGCAAGAGACCCAGTACTTC. This chain connects TRBV5-1 to TRBJ2-5, with 8 bases lining up with TRBD1. The CDR3 covers 14 residues. V shed 7 bases and J 2 bases; nucleotides not matched to a gene: 7. The germline gives CDR1 SGHRS, CDR2 YFSETQ.